Presented here are 29 T cell receptor beta chains from one specimen sequenced in a study of Ad26.COV2.S vaccination and SARS-CoV-2 variants. Sequencing used immunoSEQ multiplex PCR; TCRdb keeps in-frame clones, though not all of them. The data hold approximately 400,000 clones, with roughly nine tenths observed a single time. The input for sequencing was peripheral blood, taken after recovery from COVID-19. These receptors were collected from a human donor who had recovered from COVID-19.

This clone was counted once. The chain carries TRBV5-1 and TRBJ1-1; D gene ambiguous. Germline V gives CDR1 SGHRS, CDR2 YFSETQ. The CDR3 contains 13 residues. The V and J ends lost 5 bases and 2 bases respectively, with 10 bases between them. The CDR3 is CASSYRVNTEAFF. CDR3 nucleotides: TGCGCCAGCAGTTATAGGGTCAACACTGAAGCTTTCTTT. Together with reference TRBV5-1 and TRBJ1-1, the CDR3 gives the full variable domain: KAGVTQTPRYLIKTRGQQVTLSCSPISGHRSVSWYQQTPGQGLQFLFEYFSETQRNKGNFPGRFSGRQFSNSRSEMNVSTLELGDSALYLCASSYRVNTEAFFGQGTRLTVV.

V is TRBV5-1 and J is TRBJ1-2, with D maybe TRBD1 (5 bases). Looked up from germline, CDR1 is SGHRS and CDR2 is YFSETQ. The CDR3 is made up of 13 amino acids. Trimming removed 2 bases from V and 6 bases from J, with 11 bases in between. Written as DNA, the CDR3 is TGCGCCAGCAGCTTTGAAGGGGAAAATGGCTACACCTTC. Its translation: CASSFEGENGYTF.

The CDR3 DNA sequence: TGCAGCGTTGAAGATCCACCAGAGACCCAGTACTTC. This codes for CSVEDPPETQYF. The chain is built from TRBV29-1 and TRBJ2-5, with D unclear. This CDR3 is built from 12 residues. Trimming stripped 0 bases from V and 4 bases from J, with 6 bases between. CDR1 is SQVTM, CDR2 ANQGSEA, per germline.

This clone was picked up a small number of times. The rearrangement joins TRBV4-1 to TRBJ1-1, with D maybe TRBD1 (6 bases). V was cut by 2 bases and J by 6 bases, with 25 bases left in between. Germline V CDR1 and CDR2: MGHRA, YSYEKL. The CDR3 contains 18 residues. As DNA, the CDR3 is TGCGCCAGCAGCCAAATTTTATCAGGGGTACCGAAGCAGGCTGAAGCTTTCTTT. Translation gives CASSQILSGVPKQAEAFF.

The chain combines TRBV7-2 with TRBJ1-5; D not certain. V was pared by 5 bases and J by 2 bases, with 10 bases between. The length of the CDR3 is 14 residues. Germline V gene data show CDR1 as SGHTA and CDR2 as FQGNSA. As DNA, the CDR3 is TGTGCCAGCAGCCAGAGTGGAGGCAATCAGCCCCAGCATTTT. Encoded protein: CASSQSGGNQPQHF.

The chain carries TRBV7-9 and TRBJ2-7, with no clear D. The V end was cut by 0 bases, the J end by 5 bases, with 2 bases between. Per germline, CDR1 SEHNR and CDR2 FQNEAQ (reference sequence). CDR3 size: 11 residues. CDR3 amino acids: CASSLADEQYF. The CDR3 coding sequence is TGTGCCAGCAGCTTAGCAGACGAGCAGTACTTC.

This clone was counted once. The chain links TRBV11-2 to TRBJ1-4; D gene ambiguous. CDR1 and CDR2 (germline): SGHAT, FQNNGV. The CDR3 totals 15 residues. With 1 base removed from V and 8 bases from J, the gap between germline ends came to 14 bases. Written as DNA, the CDR3 is TGTGCCAGCAGCTTAGCGGCCGATCTGAGGGAAAAACTGTTTTTT. Translated: CASSLAADLREKLFF.

The chain joins TRBV2 to TRBJ1-5; D gene uncertain. The germline V and J ends were trimmed by 3 bases and 7 bases, with 13 bases remaining between them. Germline V gene sequence: CDR1 SNHLY, CDR2 FYNNEI. The CDR3 loop spans 14 amino acids. DNA of the CDR3: TGTGCCAGCAGTGATCACGCATCCTCGCAGCCCCAGCATTTT. It is translated as CASSDHASSQPQHF.

This chain uses TRBV4-1 with TRBJ2-1, with a tentative D call TRBD2 (5 bases). The germline gives CDR1 MGHRA, CDR2 YSYEKL. V lost 0 bases and J lost 9, with 12 bases in between. This CDR3 comprises 14 residues. In DNA form, the CDR3 reads TGCGCCAGCAGCCAAGAAAGTACGGGGTCTGAGCAGTTCTTC. It codes for CASSQESTGSEQFF.

The chain couples TRBV4-3 to TRBJ1-4; no clear D gene. Trimming cost V 0 bases and J 10 bases, with 9 bases left between them. Germline CDR1 reads LGHNA; CDR2 reads YSLEER. The CDR3 loop spans 13 amino acids. The CDR3 region is CASSQEPDGKLFF. The CDR3 region has the DNA TGCGCCAGCAGCCAAGAGCCGGACGGAAAACTGTTTTTT.

This chain links TRBV29-1 with TRBJ1-1, with a tentative D call TRBD1 (5 bases). The CDR3 loop spans 14 amino acids. Germline CDR1 SQVTM, CDR2 ANQGSEA. V shed 7 bases and J shed 1 base, with 16 bases lying between them. The CDR3: CSAQWRGENTEAFF. The CDR3 nucleotides are TGCAGCGCCCAATGGCGGGGGGAGAACACTGAAGCTTTCTTT.

As DNA, the CDR3 is TGTGCCAGCGCTGGCCCGGGACAGGCTAACACCGGGGAGCTGTTTTTT. Translation: CASAGPGQANTGELFF. The genes are TRBV2 and TRBJ2-2, with TRBD1 identical over 8 bases. Trimming removed 8 bases from V and 2 bases from J; junction bases left unmatched: 10. The CDR3 totals 16 residues. The germline gives CDR1 SNHLY, CDR2 FYNNEI.

As for this clone: A read error may produce the germline difference seen at one junction end. This chain joins TRBV6-1 and TRBJ1-1, with 7 nucleotides matching TRBD1. CDR3 length: 12 residues. Germline-derived CDR1 and CDR2 are MNHNS and SASEGT. In DNA, the CDR3 is TGTGCCAGCAGCGAAGGGGGCTTTGAAGCTTTCTTT. Translation gives CASSEGGFEAFF.

This sequence joins TRBV15 and TRBJ1-2, with unresolved D. CDR3 length equals 15 residues. V dropped 5 bases and J dropped 4 bases, with 17 bases sitting between them. Germline-derived CDR1 and CDR2 are LNHNV and YYDKDF (reference sequence). The CDR3 region has the DNA TGTGCCACCAGCCCCCGAGTTAGCGATCCCTATGGCTACACCTTC. It specifies CATSPRVSDPYGYTF.

The sample holds one count of this clone. The V call is TRBV4-1, the J call TRBJ1-1, with 10 nucleotides matching TRBD1. Losses at the gene ends were 1 base for V and 3 bases for J; bases not matched to a gene: 2. The CDR3 spans 15 residues. CDR1 MGHRA and CDR2 YSYEKL come from the germline V gene. The CDR3 nucleotides read TGCGCCAGCAGCCAAGCCGGGACAGGGGACACTGAAGCTTTCTTT. It specifies CASSQAGTGDTEAFF.

This clone came up once. The chain has TRBV12-3 or TRBV12-4 and TRBJ1-2; D is possibly TRBD1 (5 bases). The CDR3 contains 13 residues. V was cut by 7 bases and J by 4 bases, with 13 bases left in between. The CDR3 protein is CASNFRALYGYTF. DNA for the CDR3: TGTGCCAGCAACTTCAGGGCCCTCTATGGCTACACCTTC.

This chain uses TRBV23-1 with TRBJ1-1, with D perhaps matching TRBD1 (5 bases). TRBV23-1 is sorted into the ORF group, with uncertain function. This CDR3 is built from 15 residues. Trimming took off 4 bases at V and 0 bases at J, with 12 bases between the two ends. The DNA for the CDR3 is TGCGCCAGCAGTCGGAAAGGGGTCATGAACACTGAAGCTTTCTTT. Residues: CASSRKGVMNTEAFF.

The chain combines TRBV4-1 with TRBJ2-7; the match to TRBD1 covers 9 bases. V was pared by 4 bases and J by 0 bases, with 1 base of the junction left unmatched. Germline V CDR1 and CDR2: MGHRA, YSYEKL. The CDR3 spans 14 residues. CDR3 bases: TGCGCCAGCAGCCCGGGACAGGGCTCCTACGAGCAGTACTTC. It encodes CASSPGQGSYEQYF.

The rearrangement joins TRBV7-9 to TRBJ2-1, with 16 bases identical to TRBD2. Per germline, CDR1 SEHNR and CDR2 FQNEAQ (reference sequence). J lost 2 bases, V lost 1 base, and 2 bases had no gene match. This CDR3 is 18 amino acids long. The CDR3, as DNA: TGTGCCAGCAGCTTAGTGGGACTAGCGGGGGGGCCCTACAATGAGCAGTTCTTC. Its translation is CASSLVGLAGGPYNEQFF.

In regard to this clone: Additional DNA sequences in this sample encode the identical CDR3. The chain employs TRBV9 and TRBJ1-2, with 8 bases that match TRBD1. The CDR3 length is 12 residues. V lost 7 bases, J lost 5 bases, and 4 bases stayed unmatched. Germline-derived CDR1 and CDR2 are SGDLS and YYNGEE. This chain's CDR3 is CASSDRAYGYTF. CDR3 in DNA: TGTGCCAGCTCGGACAGGGCGTATGGCTACACCTTC.

The chain recombines TRBV24-1 with TRBJ2-2; 7 nucleotides line up with TRBD2. In germline, CDR1 is KGHDR, CDR2 SFDVKD. The CDR3 spans 15 residues. The V segment lost 3 bases and the J segment 5 bases; nucleotides outside the gene matches: 5. CDR3 sequence: CATSDKRTSTGELFF. The CDR3 DNA follows: TGTGCCACCAGTGATAAGAGGACTAGTACCGGGGAGCTGTTTTTT.

V usage is TRBV7-9 and J usage is TRBJ2-2; a weak D match, TRBD2 (6 bases). The CDR3 spans 15 residues. Trimming left V 1 base short and J 4 bases short, with 10 bases between. Per germline, CDR1 SEHNR and CDR2 FQNEAQ (reference sequence). The CDR3 is CASSLGGGRTGELFF. CDR3 nucleotides: TGTGCCAGCAGCTTAGGAGGAGGGCGCACCGGGGAGCTGTTTTTT.

This rearrangement joins TRBV2 to TRBJ1-2; D remains ambiguous. The CDR3 spans 14 residues. Per germline, CDR1 SNHLY and CDR2 FYNNEI. Between the trimmed V and J ends, which lost 7 bases and 13 bases, there was a span of 25 bases. In DNA form, the CDR3 reads TGTGCCAGCAAGCAAGATGGGGTGATGGGTTATCCCACCTTC. Protein sequence: CASKQDGVMGYPTF. Together with reference TRBV2 and TRBJ1-2, the CDR3 gives the full variable domain: EPEVTQTPSHQVTQMGQEVILRCVPISNHLYFYWYRQILGQKVEFLVSFYNNEISEKSEIFDDQFSVERPDGSNFTLKIRSTKLEDSAMYFCASKQDGVMGYPTFGSGTRLTVV.

A single count supports this clone. The V gene is TRBV10-3, the J gene TRBJ2-1; 11 bases are a match to TRBD2. With 3 bases clipped from V and 4 bases from J, the junction kept 2 bases outside the gene matches. Germline CDR1 reads ENHRY; CDR2 reads SYGVKD. The CDR3 is made up of 15 amino acids. CDR3 region: CAISDSGGEYNEQFF. In nucleotides, the CDR3 is TGTGCCATCAGTGATAGCGGGGGGGAATACAATGAGCAGTTCTTC.

The rearrangement links TRBV5-6 to TRBJ1-5; 8 nucleotides align to TRBD1. Trimming cost V 4 bases and J 2 bases; bases outside gene matches: 8. This CDR3 contains 16 residues. Germline assignment: CDR1 SGHDT and CDR2 YYEEEE. CDR3 loop: CASSLLGQGRNQPQHF. The CDR3 DNA reads as TGTGCCAGCAGCCTCCTTGGACAGGGCCGCAATCAGCCCCAGCATTTT.

The V and J genes are TRBV4-1 and TRBJ2-1; TRBD1 agrees at 9 bases. Germline-derived CDR1 and CDR2 are MGHRA and YSYEKL. The trim removed 3 bases at V and 2 bases at J, leaving 2 bases unmatched. This CDR3 has 15 residues. The CDR3 DNA reads as TGCGCCAGCAGCCAGGACAGGGGTACCTACAATGAGCAGTTCTTC. Translated, it gives CASSQDRGTYNEQFF.

V and J are TRBV12-3 or TRBV12-4 and TRBJ1-2, with 7 positions matching TRBD1. The length of the CDR3 is 13 residues. V gave up 6 bases and J gave up 4 bases; unmatched junction bases: 5. The CDR3 DNA is TGTGCCAGCAGACTCCCAGGGGGCTATGGCTACACCTTC. Residues: CASRLPGGYGYTF.

The V call is TRBV4-1, the J call TRBJ2-7, with TRBD1 identical over 12 bases. Trimming took 1 base from V and 4 from J; bases not matched to a gene: 2. Germline loops: CDR1 MGHRA, CDR2 YSYEKL. CDR3 length: 15 residues. CDR3 sequence (DNA): TGCGCCAGCAGCCAAGGGGACAGGGGGCATTACGAGCAGTACTTC. Its protein product is CASSQGDRGHYEQYF.

The rearrangement joins TRBV5-4 to TRBJ2-1; D possibly matches TRBD1 or TRBD2 (6 bases each). The CDR3 is made up of 15 amino acids. Germline V gene sequence: CDR1 SGHNT, CDR2 YYREEE (reference sequence). Trimming left V 2 bases short and J 2 bases short, with 11 bases between. In DNA, the CDR3 is TGTGCCAGCAGCTTACCGGGGGCCCCCTACAATGAGCAGTTCTTC. It is translated as CASSLPGAPYNEQFF.